This entry lists 10 T cell receptor beta chains sequenced from one sample in a study of cytomegalovirus exposure and HLA in healthy donors. PCR employed 60 Vbeta and 13 Jbeta primers. Using immunoSEQ multiplex PCR, the repertoire was profiled, and TCRdb retains in-frame clones only, with some absent. The sample lists 200,000 or so clones; 78% were seen once. Sequences were obtained from PBMCs. These receptors originate from a woman in her 30s in good health and CMV-seropositive.

In DNA, the CDR3 is TGTGCCATCAGTAGACAGGGGTCGGTAACCGGGGAGCTGTTTTTT. Amino acid sequence: CAISRQGSVTGELFF. The rearrangement uses TRBV10-3 and TRBJ2-2; TRBD1 agrees at 8 bases. This CDR3 region has 15 residues. Germline loops: CDR1 ENHRY, CDR2 SYGVKD. V shed 5 bases and J 5 bases; nucleotides not matched to a gene: 7.

On this clone: Compared with germline, one end of the junction differs, possibly owing to a read error. The chain links TRBV29-1 to TRBJ2-7; unclear D gene. The CDR3 runs to 11 residues. From germline, CDR1 is SQVTM and CDR2 ANQGSEA. The CDR3 DNA reads as TGCAGTGTTGGTCAGGCCTACGAGCAGTACTTC. Translating it yields CSVGQAYEQYF.

This clone has more than one count but fewer than ten. The chain uses TRBV2 and TRBJ1-5, with TRBD1 matching over 7 bases. Germline assignment: CDR1 SNHLY and CDR2 FYNNEI. The CDR3 consists of 15 residues. J was trimmed by 5 bases and V by 6 bases; bases with no gene match: 10. The CDR3 DNA is TGTGCCAGCAGAGATCGGGGACAGTCAGATCAGCCCCAGCATTTT. Translated, it gives CASRDRGQSDQPQHF.

This chain connects TRBV5-4 to TRBJ2-7; TRBD2 aligns across 7 bases. Germline CDR1 reads SGHNT; CDR2 reads YYREEE (reference sequence). V shed 4 bases and J 4 bases; nucleotides not matched to a gene: 11. This CDR3 is built from 15 residues. CDR3 residues: CASSPPYSGSYEQYF. The CDR3 nucleotides read TGTGCCAGCAGCCCTCCTTATAGCGGGTCGTACGAGCAGTACTTC.

This clone was counted between two and nine times. The V gene is TRBV10-3, the J gene TRBJ1-1; the D gene is possibly TRBD1 (5 bases). Per germline, CDR1 ENHRY and CDR2 SYGVKD. The CDR3 consists of 12 residues. The germline V and J ends were trimmed by 2 bases and 10 bases, with 11 bases remaining between them. In DNA form, the CDR3 reads TGTGCCATCAGTGAGGGGGCCCGAGGAGCTTTCTTT. Protein: CAISEGARGAFF.

The rearrangement joins TRBV13 to TRBJ2-1; TRBD1 might be the D (6 bases). Germline lookup yields CDR1 PRHDT and CDR2 FYEKMQ (reference sequence). V gave up 5 bases and J gave up 2 bases, with 10 bases separating them. The CDR3 spans 14 residues. CDR3 coding DNA: TGTGCCAGCAGCCCACAGGGCACCTACAATGAGCAGTTCTTC. Protein sequence: CASSPQGTYNEQFF.

About this clone: Sequence at one end of the junction differs from germline and may be a read error. The J gene is TRBJ1-1, the V gene TRBV10-3, with TRBD1 matching 8 bases. CDR1 ENHRY and CDR2 SYGVKD come from the germline V gene. This CDR3 is 14 amino acids long. The CDR3 DNA sequence: TGTGCCAGCAGTTACCGGACAGGGTGGACTGAAGCTTTCTTT. It encodes CASSYRTGWTEAFF.

The rearrangement uses TRBV6-6 and TRBJ2-1, with 11 bases fitting TRBD2. Germline V gene sequence: CDR1 MNHNY, CDR2 SVGAGI (reference sequence). Losses at the gene ends were 5 bases for V and 8 bases for J; bases not matched to a gene: 8. This CDR3 contains 15 residues. The CDR3 here is CASSSSGRARDEQFF. The CDR3 nucleotides read TGTGCCAGCAGTAGTAGCGGGAGGGCCCGGGATGAGCAGTTCTTC.

The chain combines TRBV7-2 with TRBJ2-1; maybe TRBD1 (6 bases). V was trimmed by 5 bases and J by 1 base, leaving 9 bases between them. Germline loops: CDR1 SGHTA, CDR2 FQGNSA. The CDR3 covers 14 residues. In DNA, the CDR3 is TGTGCCAGCAGCCAGGACAGTTCCTACAATGAGCAGTTCTTC. This gives the protein CASSQDSSYNEQFF.

The rearrangement uses TRBV19 and TRBJ1-3, with a possible D match to TRBD1 (6 bases). CDR1 and CDR2 (germline): LNHDA, SQIVND (reference sequence). V was shortened by 6 bases and J by 0 bases, with 18 bases between the two germline ends. This CDR3 has 17 amino acids. The DNA for the CDR3 is TGTGCCAGTAGCACCGAGGACAGTTTGATCTCTGGAAACACCATATATTTT. Amino acid sequence: CASSTEDSLISGNTIYF.